The 7 T cell receptor beta chains in this list originate from one sample, sequenced in a study of cytomegalovirus exposure and HLA in healthy donors. Sequenced by immunoSEQ multiplex PCR; TCRdb stores in-frame clones only, minus some. The top ten hold about 2.2% of the sample, which has some 120,000 clones, more than 75% seen once. Sequencing used PBMCs. The receptors were sampled from a woman aged 30 to 39 in good health and CMV-seronegative.

DNA for the CDR3: TGTGCCAGTAGTATAGTACAGGGACGGAATTCACCCCTCCACTTT. Its translation: CASSIVQGRNSPLHF. The rearrangement uses TRBV19 and TRBJ1-6; weak D call: TRBD1 (6 bases). Trimming shortened V by 1 base and J by 7 bases, and 11 bases separated the two germline ends. The CDR3 runs to 15 residues. Germline V gene sequence: CDR1 LNHDA, CDR2 SQIVND (reference sequence).

The chain has TRBV7-5 and TRBJ1-4; TRBD1 is taken as the D call from the table, unchecked against the DNA. TRBV7-5 is a documented pseudogene. The CDR3 has 15 amino acids. The CDR3 DNA follows: TGTGCCAGAAGCTGGGGTGGACAGCCCAATGAAAAACTGTTTTTT. Amino acids: CARSWGGQPNEKLFF.

This rearrangement joins TRBV25-1 to TRBJ2-7; the match to TRBD2 covers 8 bases. J lost 3 bases, V lost 1 base, and 2 bases had no gene match. Germline V lookup: CDR1 MGHDK, CDR2 SYGVNS. The length of the CDR3 is 14 residues. CDR3 nucleotides: TGTGCCAGCAGTGAATCGGGACTAGGCTACGAGCAGTACTTC. Translating it yields CASSESGLGYEQYF.

The chain has TRBV30 and TRBJ1-6, with TRBD1 as a possible D gene (6 bases). The germline V gene has CDR1 GTSNPN and CDR2 SVGIG (reference sequence). V was pared by 4 bases and J by 3 bases, with 13 bases between. The CDR3 covers 15 residues. The DNA of the CDR3 is TGTGCCTGGAAATTGGTAGGGGGCTATAATTCACCCCTCCACTTT. Translated: CAWKLVGGYNSPLHF.

The chain carries TRBV30 and TRBJ2-7; a possible D gene is TRBD1 (6 bases). V lost 5 bases, J lost 2 bases, and 16 bases lay in between. The CDR3 loop spans 14 amino acids. Germline CDR1 GTSNPN, CDR2 SVGIG (reference sequence). The CDR3 loop is CAWGRQVSPYEQYF. In nucleotides, the CDR3 is TGTGCCTGGGGTAGACAGGTATCCCCCTACGAGCAGTACTTC. The full variable domain, its missing parts supplied by reference TRBV30 and TRBJ2-7, is SQTIHQWPATLVQPVGSPLSLECTVEGTSNPNLYWYRQAAGRGLQLLFYSVGIGQISSEVPQNLSASRPQDRQFILSSKKLLLSDSGFYLCAWGRQVSPYEQYFGPGTRLTVT.

The chain joins TRBV6-5 to TRBJ2-3; D perhaps matches TRBD1 (5 bases). The CDR3 consists of 16 residues. Per the germline V gene, CDR1 is MNHEY and CDR2 is SVGAGI. V was pared by 0 bases and J by 4 bases, with 14 bases between. The CDR3 DNA reads as TGTGCCAGCAGTTACTCCGACAGACAGATTCCAGATACGCAGTATTTT. Amino acids: CASSYSDRQIPDTQYF.

The rearrangement uses TRBV5-6 and TRBJ1-1, with 7 positions matching TRBD1. CDR3 length: 13 residues. With 4 bases clipped from V and 4 bases from J, the junction kept 4 bases outside the gene matches. The V gene's germline CDR1 is SGHDT and CDR2 YYEEEE. CDR3 DNA: TGTGCCAGCAGCCCGACAGGGCGCACTGAAGCTTTCTTT. Translated: CASSPTGRTEAFF.